This passage covers 29 T cell receptor beta chains from one sample sequenced in a study of cytomegalovirus exposure and HLA in healthy donors. Primers: 60 Vbeta forward and 13 Jbeta reverse. Repertoires were generated with immunoSEQ multiplex PCR, while TCRdb's copy carries only in-frame clones and drops some. The sample contains approximately 170,000 clones, around 63% of which appear only once. The sample was PBMCs. These receptors were taken from a woman between 18 and 29 years old in good health and CMV-seropositive.

J is TRBJ2-7 and V is TRBV28; D gene uncertain. Germline CDR1 and CDR2: MDHEN and SYDVKM. V dropped 5 bases and J dropped 1 base, with 12 bases sitting between them. This CDR3 has 14 residues. CDR3 residues: CASSPHRGSYEQYF. The CDR3 bases are TGTGCCAGCAGTCCCCACCGAGGTTCCTACGAGCAGTACTTC.

The chain joins TRBV7-9 to TRBJ1-3, with D possibly matching TRBD1 (5 bases). This CDR3 region has 14 residues. Germline V gene data show CDR1 as SEHNR and CDR2 as FQNEAQ (reference sequence). V dropped 2 bases and J dropped 3 bases, with 8 bases sitting between them. CDR3 DNA: TGTGCCAGCAGCTTAACGGGGGATGGAAACACCATATATTTT. It translates to CASSLTGDGNTIYF.

The chain is built from TRBV7-3 and TRBJ2-2; no reliable D call. The CDR3 sequence is 15 residues long. Germline CDR1 is SGHTA and CDR2 is FQGTGA. The V end lost 4 bases, the J end lost 5 bases, and 14 bases lay between the germline ends. The CDR3 protein is CASSSGTLDTGELFF. The DNA for the CDR3 is TGTGCCAGCAGCTCCGGTACTCTCGATACCGGGGAGCTGTTTTTT.

J is TRBJ1-2 and V is TRBV28; D possibly corresponds to TRBD1 (6 bases). V lost 10 bases and J 2 bases, leaving 14 bases between the germline ends. Germline V gene lookup returns CDR1 MDHEN and CDR2 SYDVKM. The CDR3 is made up of 13 amino acids. The CDR3, as DNA: TGTGCCATACCCAGGGGTGACAACTATGGCTACACCTTC. Translation: CAIPRGDNYGYTF.

J is TRBJ1-4 and V is TRBV5-1; no clear D. Trimming pared 0 bases from V and 3 bases from J, leaving 15 bases between. Germline assignment: CDR1 SGHRS and CDR2 YFSETQ. The CDR3 is 17 amino acids. CDR3 DNA sequence: TGCGCCAGCAGCTTGGTGGTCAGACGTGCGGCTAATGAAAAACTGTTTTTT. This encodes CASSLVVRRAANEKLFF.

This clone was detected a few times. The J gene is TRBJ1-4, the V gene TRBV2, with D maybe TRBD1 (5 bases). The V end lost 7 bases, the J end lost 8 bases, and 14 bases lay between the germline ends. The CDR3 spans 13 residues. CDR1 is SNHLY, CDR2 FYNNEI, per germline. CDR3 bases: TGTGCCAGCATGGCAGGGAACAGCGAAAAACTGTTTTTT. Translating it yields CASMAGNSEKLFF.

This clone appeared a few times. The chain couples TRBV10-3 to TRBJ2-3; TRBD2 matches at 12 bases. Germline-derived CDR1 and CDR2 are ENHRY and SYGVKD. This CDR3 comprises 15 residues. V lost 10 bases, J lost 3 bases, and 8 bases stayed unmatched. The CDR3 DNA is TGTGCCACCAAGGCACTAGCGGGAGGAACAGATACGCAGTATTTT. Translated: CATKALAGGTDTQYF.

The chain has TRBV27 and TRBJ2-1; TRBD1 matches at 9 bases. The germline V gene encodes CDR1 MNHEY and CDR2 SMNVEV (reference sequence). The CDR3 covers 14 residues. Trimming at V came to 5 bases and at J to 7 bases, leaving 6 bases not matched to a gene. CDR3 protein: CASSLDRGRNEQFF. The CDR3 DNA reads as TGTGCCAGCAGTCTGGACAGGGGTCGGAATGAGCAGTTCTTC.

The table lists this clone with a few counts. The chain employs TRBV10-3 and TRBJ1-2; 7 bases are a match to TRBD1. V was clipped by 2 bases and J by 0 bases; unmatched bases: 6. In germline, CDR1 is ENHRY, CDR2 SYGVKD. This CDR3 has 16 residues. CDR3 sequence: CAISESRQGPNYGYTF. The CDR3 DNA follows: TGTGCCATCAGTGAGAGTCGACAGGGTCCTAACTATGGCTACACCTTC.

This clone has more than one count but fewer than ten. V gene TRBV18 combines with J gene TRBJ1-4, with 8 bases lining up with TRBD1. J lost 8 bases, V lost 2 bases, and 10 bases had no gene match. This CDR3 comprises 16 residues. CDR1 and CDR2 from the germline V gene are KGHSH and LQKENI. CDR3 sequence reads: CASSPTGGDSREKLFF. The CDR3 DNA follows: TGTGCCAGCTCACCAACAGGGGGAGACTCCAGGGAAAAACTGTTTTTT.

The chain couples TRBV29-1 to TRBJ2-5, with D perhaps TRBD2 (5 bases). Gene TRBJ2-7 matches the end of the DNA better, so the J call may be wrong. The germline CDR1 and CDR2 sequences are SQVTM and ANQGSEA. There are 15 residues in the CDR3. The CDR3 region is CSVRARQRSTYEQYF. CDR3 sequence (DNA): TGCAGCGTGAGGGCTCGTCAGAGGTCCACCTACGAGCAGTACTTC.

The genes are TRBV6-4 and TRBJ2-2, with 8 bases aligning to TRBD1. This CDR3 has 17 amino acids. Germline V lookup: CDR1 MRHNA, CDR2 SNTAGT. The V gene end was trimmed by 0 bases and the J gene end by 4 bases; junction bases not matched to a gene: 7. Written as DNA, the CDR3 is TGTGCCAGCAGTGACTCCAGTCGACAGGGGCGCACCGGGGAGCTGTTTTTT. This sequence encodes CASSDSSRQGRTGELFF.

V and J are TRBV27 and TRBJ2-5; TRBD2 agrees at 9 bases. V shed 4 bases and J 1 base; nucleotides not matched to a gene: 7. The germline CDR1 and CDR2 sequences are MNHEY and SMNVEV (reference sequence). The CDR3 has 16 amino acids. The CDR3 region has the DNA TGTGCCAGCAGTTCCCCTAGCGGGAAGGCCCAAGAGACCCAGTACTTC. This gives the protein CASSSPSGKAQETQYF.

This chain connects TRBV10-3 to TRBJ1-5; D unclear. The CDR3 has 13 residues. Germline assignment: CDR1 ENHRY and CDR2 SYGVKD. Trimming stripped 3 bases from V and 3 bases from J, with 6 bases between. The CDR3, as DNA: TGTGCCATCAGTGAAGAGGACAATCAGCCCCAGCATTTT. Amino acids: CAISEEDNQPQHF.

The V and J genes are TRBV2 and TRBJ1-6; D may be TRBD1 (6 bases). CDR3 length: 18 amino acids. CDR1 is SNHLY, CDR2 FYNNEI, per germline. The V end was cut by 6 bases, the J end by 7 bases, with 25 bases between. The CDR3 bases are TGTGCCAGCAGCCAGGGGCCTACAAACGCGCGAGGGAATTCACCCCTCCACTTT. As protein: CASSQGPTNARGNSPLHF.

The chain uses TRBV12-5 and TRBJ2-3; 11 bases are a match to TRBD2. J lost 2 bases, V lost 5 bases, and 3 bases had no gene match. Germline loops: CDR1 LGHNT, CDR2 FRNRAP. This CDR3 spans 15 amino acids. CDR3 loop: CASGPTSGITDTQYF. CDR3 DNA sequence: TGTGCTAGTGGTCCGACTAGCGGGATCACAGATACGCAGTATTTT.

The chain carries TRBV4-1 and TRBJ1-5; perhaps TRBD1 as D (5 bases). This CDR3 contains 17 residues. In germline, CDR1 is MGHRA, CDR2 YSYEKL. Trimming stripped 4 bases from V and 1 base from J, with 17 bases between. In DNA form, the CDR3 reads TGCGCCAGCAGCCTTATCGTTTCAGGGTTGAGCAATCAGCCCCAGCATTTT. It is translated as CASSLIVSGLSNQPQHF.

The chain links TRBV4-1 to TRBJ1-6; D is perhaps TRBD1 (6 bases). The CDR3 is 16 amino acids. Trimming took 7 bases from V and 6 from J, leaving 19 bases between them. Per germline, CDR1 MGHRA and CDR2 YSYEKL. The CDR3: CASTLGGGAFNSPLHF. CDR3 DNA sequence: TGCGCCAGCACCCTTGGGGGGGGCGCATTTAATTCACCCCTCCACTTT.

The chain has TRBV5-1 and TRBJ2-5; TRBD1 aligns across 7 bases. This CDR3 region has 13 residues. Unmatched junction bases numbered 5, after V lost 4 bases and J lost 5 bases. Germline V CDR1 and CDR2: SGHRS, YFSETQ. CDR3 sequence: CASSGGQSETQYF. CDR3 sequence (DNA): TGCGCCAGCAGCGGGGGACAGTCGGAGACCCAGTACTTC.

This clone was recorded a few times. The V and J genes are TRBV19 and TRBJ2-3; D possibly corresponds to TRBD2 (5 bases). V gave up 7 bases and J gave up 1 base, with 15 bases separating them. The germline V gene encodes CDR1 LNHDA and CDR2 SQIVND (reference sequence). The CDR3 contains 15 residues. Here the CDR3 reads CASTPTRRGTDTQYF. The CDR3 DNA reads TGTGCCAGTACCCCGACGAGGCGGGGCACAGATACGCAGTATTTT.

The chain carries TRBV27 and TRBJ1-1; D unresolved. The CDR3 contains 15 residues. V was cut by 6 bases and J by 3 bases, with 17 bases left in between. Germline lookup yields CDR1 MNHEY and CDR2 SMNVEV (reference sequence). The CDR3 sequence is CASRSHSGVYTEAFF. CDR3 coding DNA: TGTGCCAGCAGGTCACATTCCGGGGTCTACACTGAAGCTTTCTTT.

The J gene is TRBJ2-1, the V gene TRBV2; 10 nucleotides agree with TRBD2. The CDR3 totals 16 residues. V lost 5 bases, J lost 7 bases, and 11 bases stayed unmatched. CDR1 is SNHLY and CDR2 is FYNNEI in the germline V gene. The CDR3 sequence: CASSSVAGGLGNEQFF. The CDR3 DNA sequence: TGTGCCAGCAGTTCGGTAGCGGGGGGTCTAGGGAATGAGCAGTTCTTC.

This rearrangement joins TRBV6-5 to TRBJ2-1; 10 bases match TRBD2. The CDR3 loop spans 16 amino acids. V shed 6 bases and J 3 bases; nucleotides not matched to a gene: 8. The V gene's germline CDR1 is MNHEY and CDR2 SVGAGI. This CDR3 reads CASSYRPSGGYNEQFF. CDR3 coding DNA: TGTGCCAGCAGCTACAGGCCTAGCGGGGGCTACAATGAGCAGTTCTTC.

The rearrangement links TRBV14 to TRBJ2-3, with 16 bases that match TRBD2. CDR1 is SGHDN, CDR2 FVKESK, per germline. The CDR3 contains 18 residues. The V and J ends lost 3 bases and 5 bases, in that order; junction bases with no gene match: 8. The CDR3 sequence: CASSQAGLAGGPQDTQYF. DNA of the CDR3: TGTGCCAGCAGCCAGGCGGGACTAGCGGGAGGGCCTCAAGATACGCAGTATTTT.

This clone was counted a few times. The chain has TRBV27 and TRBJ1-2, with 9 positions matching TRBD1. The V and J ends lost 7 bases and 8 bases, in that order; junction bases with no gene match: 11. Germline assignment: CDR1 MNHEY and CDR2 SMNVEV (reference sequence). This CDR3 contains 14 residues. The CDR3 loop reads CASKPGQGSGGYTF. The CDR3 region has the DNA TGTGCCAGCAAGCCGGGACAGGGTTCGGGAGGCTACACCTTC.

The rearrangement joins TRBV4-3 to TRBJ1-4; 9 nucleotides line up with TRBD1. The V and J ends lost 1 base and 5 bases, in that order; junction bases with no gene match: 2. The CDR3 consists of 15 residues. The germline gives CDR1 LGHNA, CDR2 YSLEER. CDR3 nucleotide sequence: TGCGCCAGCAGCCAAGCCGGGACAGGGAATGAAAAACTGTTTTTT. Its protein product is CASSQAGTGNEKLFF.

The table lists this clone with a count of one. The V call is TRBV7-9, the J call TRBJ1-4, with 7 bases lining up with TRBD1. Losses at the gene ends were 2 bases for V and 6 bases for J; bases not matched to a gene: 3. The CDR3 runs to 14 residues. Germline V gene lookup returns CDR1 SEHNR and CDR2 FQNEAQ (reference sequence). CDR3 protein: CASSLNRGHEKLFF. The CDR3 DNA reads as TGTGCCAGCAGCTTAAACAGGGGACATGAAAAACTGTTTTTT.

The chain has TRBV5-1 and TRBJ1-4; possible D gene TRBD1, 6 bases. This CDR3 is built from 13 residues. With 6 bases removed from V and 4 bases from J, the gap between germline ends came to 10 bases. The germline CDR1 and CDR2 sequences are SGHRS and YFSETQ. The CDR3 DNA is TGCGCCAGCACGGACAGTCATAATGAAAAACTGTTTTTT. Amino acids: CASTDSHNEKLFF.

This chain uses TRBV7-8 with TRBJ2-7; tentatively, D is TRBD1 (6 bases). This CDR3 is built from 14 residues. V dropped 3 bases and J dropped 0 bases, with 9 bases sitting between them. Germline CDR1 is SGHVS and CDR2 is FQNEAQ. This CDR3 is CASSFGGFSYEQYF. The CDR3 DNA is TGTGCCAGCAGCTTTGGGGGCTTCTCCTACGAGCAGTACTTC.